The entry below describes one TCR beta chain. Its antigen is currently unknown. In the PCR, 60 Vbeta and 13 Jbeta primers were used. Profiling relied on immunoSEQ multiplex PCR, and the TCRdb table lists in-frame clones only, not all of them. This sample carries about 160,000 clones, roughly 82% of them seen once, and the ten largest clones take under 3%. The data originate from a study of cytomegalovirus exposure and HLA in healthy donors. Study-level findings and limits: Among the CMV-associated chains, a few were confirmed in vitro as specific for CMV antigens.

The CDR3 is made up of 13 amino acids. V was trimmed by 3 bases and J by 0 bases, leaving 9 bases between them. CDR1 and CDR2 from the germline V gene are SQVTM and ANQGSEA. The receptor comes from a woman aged 50 to 60 in good health and CMV-seropositive. Sequencing used PBMCs. The V call is TRBV29-1, the J call TRBJ2-7; D remains unclear. CDR3 nucleotides: TGCAGCGTTGAGCCGGAGAGCTCCTACGAGCAGTACTTC. Its translation: CSVEPESSYEQYF.